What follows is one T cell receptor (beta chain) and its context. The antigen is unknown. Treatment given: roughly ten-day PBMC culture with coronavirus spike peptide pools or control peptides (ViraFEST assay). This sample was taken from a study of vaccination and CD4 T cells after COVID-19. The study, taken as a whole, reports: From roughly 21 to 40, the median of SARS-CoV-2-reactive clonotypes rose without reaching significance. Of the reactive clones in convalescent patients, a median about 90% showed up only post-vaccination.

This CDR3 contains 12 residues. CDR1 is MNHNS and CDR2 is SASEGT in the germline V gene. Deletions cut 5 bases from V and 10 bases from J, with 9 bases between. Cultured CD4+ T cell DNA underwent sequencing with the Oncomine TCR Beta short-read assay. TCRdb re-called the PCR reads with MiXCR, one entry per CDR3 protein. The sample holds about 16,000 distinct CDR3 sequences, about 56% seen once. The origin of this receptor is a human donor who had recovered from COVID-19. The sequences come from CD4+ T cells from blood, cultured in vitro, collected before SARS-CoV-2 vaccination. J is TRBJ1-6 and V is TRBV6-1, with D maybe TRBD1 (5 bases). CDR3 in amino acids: CASSQGDSPLHF. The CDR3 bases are TGTGCCAGCAGTCAGGGCGACTCACCCCTCCACTTT.